The 30 T cell receptor beta chains given below trace back to one sample, sequenced in a study of blood T cell repertoires in COVID-19. Using immunoSEQ multiplex PCR, the repertoire was profiled, and TCRdb retains in-frame clones only, with some absent. The profile shows 200,000 to 250,000 clones, 85% to 90% of them singletons. The source material was peripheral blood. These receptors all come from an older man with acute or convalescent COVID-19.

V and J are TRBV29-1 and TRBJ1-2; 7 nucleotides align to TRBD1. CDR1 is SQVTM, CDR2 ANQGSEA, per germline. The CDR3 length is 12 residues. V shed 6 bases, J shed 6 bases, and the junction held 7 bases outside the gene matches. The CDR3, as DNA: TGCAGCGTCCGGGACAGAGGTGATGGCTACACCTTC. This translates into CSVRDRGDGYTF.

The rearrangement joins TRBV5-1 to TRBJ2-7; 8 bases fit TRBD1. Germline CDR1 reads SGHRS; CDR2 reads YFSETQ. The CDR3 is 15 amino acids. Trimming at V came to 9 bases and at J to 2 bases, leaving 13 bases not matched to a gene. The CDR3, as DNA: TGCGCCACCCGACAAGAGATACAGGGGGCCTACGAGCAGTACTTC. It encodes CATRQEIQGAYEQYF.

V usage is TRBV11-2 and J usage is TRBJ2-5; TRBD1 might be the D (8 bases). Germline CDR1 is SGHAT and CDR2 is FQNNGV. Trimming left V 5 bases short and J 4 bases short, with 17 bases between. The CDR3 spans 15 residues. This chain's CDR3 is CASSPFYRGGETQYF. Written as DNA, the CDR3 is TGTGCCAGCAGCCCATTCTACAGGGGGGGAGAGACCCAGTACTTC.

The genes are TRBV6-6 and TRBJ2-1, with TRBD2 matching over 7 bases. CDR1 and CDR2 (germline): MNHNY, SVGAGI (reference sequence). CDR3 size: 13 residues. The trim removed 8 bases at V and 6 bases at J, leaving 7 bases unmatched. CDR3: CASRAGRGNEQFF. As DNA, the CDR3 is TGTGCCAGCCGCGCGGGGAGGGGCAATGAGCAGTTCTTC.

This chain joins TRBV19 and TRBJ1-6; D is uncertain. The germline V gene has CDR1 LNHDA and CDR2 SQIVND (reference sequence). V was clipped by 2 bases and J by 5 bases, with 7 bases between them. The CDR3 contains 14 residues. The CDR3 nucleotides are TGTGCCAGTAGTATATCGGGTGATAATTCACCCCTCCACTTT. Encoded protein: CASSISGDNSPLHF.

The gene calls are TRBV9 and TRBJ2-2; D unclear. CDR1 is SGDLS and CDR2 is YYNGEE in the germline V gene. V lost 0 bases, J lost 4 bases, and 4 bases lay in between. The length of the CDR3 is 13 residues. The CDR3 region has the DNA TGTGCCAGCAGCGTAGCCCGCACCGGGGAGCTGTTTTTT. Translating it yields CASSVARTGELFF.

This clone was recorded a few times. V and J are TRBV5-1 and TRBJ2-2; possible D gene TRBD2, 6 bases. Germline CDR1 SGHRS, CDR2 YFSETQ. CDR3 length: 12 residues. The V gene lost 4 bases and the J gene lost 6 bases, with 7 bases spanning the gap. The CDR3 DNA sequence: TGCGCCAGCAGCCCGGGGGCCGGGGAGCTGTTTTTT. Its protein is CASSPGAGELFF. The whole variable domain, remainder taken from reference TRBV5-1 and TRBJ2-2, is KAGVTQTPRYLIKTRGQQVTLSCSPISGHRSVSWYQQTPGQGLQFLFEYFSETQRNKGNFPGRFSGRQFSNSRSEMNVSTLELGDSALYLCASSPGAGELFFGEGSRLTVL.

V and J are TRBV27 and TRBJ1-5; D possibly corresponds to TRBD1 (6 bases). CDR3 length: 13 residues. V gave up 6 bases and J gave up 4 bases, with 10 bases separating them. CDR1 is MNHEY and CDR2 is SMNVEV in the germline V gene (reference sequence). The CDR3, as DNA: TGTGCCAGCAGGGACAGCTTGAATCAGCCCCAGCATTTT. Protein: CASRDSLNQPQHF.

The CDR3 sequence is CASSLLAQPTGELFF. CDR3 DNA: TGTGCCAGCAGCCTTCTAGCGCAACCTACCGGGGAGCTGTTTTTT. The V call is TRBV7-8, the J call TRBJ2-2, with a weak D call TRBD2 (6 bases). This CDR3 has 15 residues. CDR1 is SGHVS and CDR2 is FQNEAQ in the germline V gene. Trimming removed 5 bases from V and 5 bases from J, with 15 bases in between.

The genes are TRBV24-1 and TRBJ2-1; TRBD2 might be the D (6 bases). CDR3 length: 15 amino acids. Germline V CDR1 and CDR2: KGHDR, SFDVKD. Trimming stripped 9 bases from V and 4 bases from J, with 18 bases between. CDR3 nucleotide sequence: TGTGCCACCGGCGGACGGGGGAGCATTTACAATGAGCAGTTCTTC. Its protein product is CATGGRGSIYNEQFF.

The J gene is TRBJ2-5, the V gene TRBV5-1, with 8 nucleotides matching TRBD2. Germline lookup yields CDR1 SGHRS and CDR2 YFSETQ. Trimming cost V 6 bases and J 2 bases; bases outside gene matches: 3. The CDR3 has 13 residues. DNA for the CDR3: TGCGCCAGCAACGGACTAGCTCAAGAGACCCAGTACTTC. Its translation is CASNGLAQETQYF.

V gene TRBV5-1 combines with J gene TRBJ1-1; tentative D call: TRBD1 (5 bases). With 0 bases removed from V and 1 base from J, the gap between germline ends came to 7 bases. Germline assignment: CDR1 SGHRS and CDR2 YFSETQ. CDR3 size: 14 residues. CDR3 sequence reads: CASSLGQWNTEAFF. CDR3 in DNA: TGCGCCAGCAGCTTGGGACAGTGGAACACTGAAGCTTTCTTT.

The CDR3 DNA reads TGTGCCAGCAGCCCGACAGGGGCACCAGGTGTAACCGGGGAGCTGTTTTTT. This gives the protein CASSPTGAPGVTGELFF. The chain is built from TRBV7-3 and TRBJ2-2; 8 positions match TRBD1. The V gene's germline CDR1 is SGHTA and CDR2 FQGTGA. The CDR3 is 17 amino acids. The ends lost 5 bases at V and 5 bases at J; junction bases unmatched: 13.

This clone was detected only a few times. The chain is built from TRBV11-2 and TRBJ2-1, with TRBD2 matching 7 bases. Germline values: CDR1 SGHAT, CDR2 FQNNGV. J was trimmed by 4 bases and V by 6 bases; bases with no gene match: 6. The CDR3 loop spans 14 amino acids. The chain's CDR3 is CASRGTTLYNEQFF. The CDR3 DNA reads TGTGCCAGCAGAGGGACTACCTTATACAATGAGCAGTTCTTC.

V gene TRBV5-3 combines with J gene TRBJ2-1; TRBD1 agrees at 9 bases. TRBV5-3 is an ORF; its function is uncertain. V shed 4 bases, J shed 1 base, and the junction held 9 bases outside the gene matches. There are 17 residues in the CDR3. This CDR3 is CARSRRDREGSYNEQFF. The CDR3 nucleotides are TGTGCCAGAAGCCGCCGGGACAGGGAGGGATCCTACAATGAGCAGTTCTTC.

This clone was recorded only once. The rearrangement uses TRBV3-1 (or the pseudogene TRBV3-2) and TRBJ2-2; TRBD1 agrees at 7 bases. With 2 bases clipped from V and 2 bases from J, the junction kept 5 bases outside the gene matches. Germline V gene lookup returns CDR1 LGHDT and CDR2 YNNKEL (reference sequence). CDR3 length equals 16 residues. CDR3 nucleotides: TGTGCCAGCAGCCAAATGGGACAGCGTAACACCGGGGAGCTGTTTTTT. Protein sequence: CASSQMGQRNTGELFF.

As regards this clone: Other DNA sequences in the same sample also yield this CDR3. This chain links TRBV2 with TRBJ2-1, with D possibly being TRBD2 (6 bases). The ends were cut back, 7 bases at V and 1 base at J, with 8 bases in the middle. The CDR3 covers 13 residues. Germline V gene data show CDR1 as SNHLY and CDR2 as FYNNEI. The CDR3 bases are TGTGCCAGCATTGCGGGGTCCTACAATGAGCAGTTCTTC. Translating it yields CASIAGSYNEQFF.

The CDR3 region has the DNA TGTGCCATCAGCGCTGGACTAGCGGGAGCCGGGGAGCTGTTTTTT. It specifies CAISAGLAGAGELFF. V usage is TRBV10-3 and J usage is TRBJ2-2, with 13 bases that match TRBD2. Germline V CDR1 and CDR2: ENHRY, SYGVKD. Losses at the gene ends were 6 bases for V and 6 bases for J; bases not matched to a gene: 4. The CDR3 covers 15 residues.

The chain has TRBV6-5 and TRBJ2-5, with 8 bases aligning to TRBD1. V lost 6 bases and J lost 1; bases outside the gene matches: 1. From germline, CDR1 is MNHEY and CDR2 SVGAGI. This CDR3 comprises 13 residues. The CDR3 is CASRGTGQETQYF. CDR3 DNA sequence: TGTGCCAGCAGGGGGACAGGCCAAGAGACCCAGTACTTC.

J is TRBJ1-6 and V is TRBV30; D unresolved. Deletions cut 0 bases from V and 7 bases from J, with 10 bases between. The germline gives CDR1 GTSNPN, CDR2 SVGIG (reference sequence). The CDR3 runs 14 residues. Written as DNA, the CDR3 is TGTGCCTGGAGTGTACAACAGCAAAATTCACCCCTCCACTTT. Its translation: CAWSVQQQNSPLHF.

J is TRBJ2-7 and V is TRBV7-9; D remains unclear. With 4 bases removed from V and 2 bases from J, the gap between germline ends came to 6 bases. Germline V gene lookup returns CDR1 SEHNR and CDR2 FQNEAQ (reference sequence). The CDR3 runs to 12 residues. The CDR3 DNA follows: TGTGCCAGCAGCTCCCGTGCCTACGAGCAGTACGTC. It yields the protein CASSSRAYEQYV.

The chain is built from TRBV4-2 and TRBJ2-5, with 7 nucleotides matching TRBD2. After removal of 4 bases from V and 3 bases from J, the junction contained 14 bases not matched to a gene. Looked up from germline, CDR1 is LGHNA and CDR2 is YNFKEQ. The CDR3 runs to 17 residues. Here the CDR3 reads CASSLYPALRGEETQYF. The CDR3 coding sequence is TGTGCCAGCAGCCTGTACCCAGCTCTCCGGGGGGAAGAGACCCAGTACTTC.

The chain links TRBV7-2 to TRBJ2-5; tentatively, D is TRBD1 (6 bases). CDR3 length: 15 amino acids. The V end lost 5 bases, the J end lost 1 base, and 14 bases lay between the germline ends. The germline CDR1 and CDR2 sequences are SGHTA and FQGNSA. For the CDR3, the DNA is TGTGCCAGCAGCCCGACTGACAGGATCCAAGAGACCCAGTACTTC. Translating it yields CASSPTDRIQETQYF.

J is TRBJ2-5 and V is TRBV7-8; TRBD2 matches 7 bases. The CDR3 covers 14 residues. The germline V gene has CDR1 SGHVS and CDR2 FQNEAQ. V was clipped by 6 bases and J by 3 bases; unmatched bases: 7. CDR3 in amino acids: CASRRGLVEETQYF. CDR3 bases: TGTGCCAGCAGGCGAGGACTAGTAGAAGAGACCCAGTACTTC.

The chain employs TRBV7-8 and TRBJ2-4; no firm D call. Trimming stripped 2 bases from V and 8 bases from J, with 13 bases between. Germline V gene lookup returns CDR1 SGHVS and CDR2 FQNEAQ. The CDR3 runs to 14 residues. The CDR3 region has the DNA TGTGCCAGCAGCTTAAAACAGTTGAAAGACATTCAGTACTTC. Translation gives CASSLKQLKDIQYF.

V gene TRBV19 combines with J gene TRBJ2-1; the D gene could be TRBD1 or TRBD2 (10 bases each). Trimming took off 6 bases at V and 0 bases at J, with 24 bases between the two ends. From germline, CDR1 is LNHDA and CDR2 SQIVND (reference sequence). The CDR3 spans 19 residues. CDR3 sequence reads: CASRADRGPSGSSYNEQFF. The CDR3 DNA reads as TGTGCCAGTAGGGCCGACAGGGGGCCTAGCGGGAGCTCCTACAATGAGCAGTTCTTC.

The chain combines TRBV29-1 with TRBJ2-5; TRBD2 is a possible D gene (6 bases). Trimming cost V 6 bases and J 4 bases, with 12 bases left between them. Germline V gives CDR1 SQVTM, CDR2 ANQGSEA. This CDR3 is built from 12 residues. DNA for the CDR3: TGCAGCGTGGGGGGTGGGGTAGAGACCCAGTACTTC. Its protein product is CSVGGGVETQYF.

The gene calls are TRBV14 and TRBJ1-1; D is unclear. This CDR3 has 14 amino acids. Trimming cost V 4 bases and J 1 base, with 10 bases left between them. Per the germline V gene, CDR1 is SGHDN and CDR2 is FVKESK. The CDR3, as DNA: TGTGCCAGCAGCCCCCAGGCCTGGAACACTGAAGCTTTCTTT. Translation gives CASSPQAWNTEAFF.

A remark on this clone: A junction end diverges from the germline sequence, so it may reflect a read error. This chain links TRBV7-8 with TRBJ2-1; 14 bases agree with TRBD2. CDR3 length equals 18 residues. The germline CDR1 and CDR2 sequences are SGHVS and FQNEAQ. CDR3 sequence (DNA): TGTGCCAGCACCTTAGGACTAGCGGGAGGAGGGTACGGGGATGAGCAGTTCTTC. Amino acids: CASTLGLAGGGYGDEQFF.

The chain carries TRBV19 and TRBJ2-5; TRBD1 agrees at 8 bases. Germline CDR1 and CDR2: LNHDA and SQIVND (reference sequence). The CDR3 consists of 13 residues. V shed 9 bases and J 6 bases; nucleotides not matched to a gene: 9. The DNA of the CDR3 is TGTGCCAGCAGCGACCAGGGGGCTAAGACCCAGTACTTC. Translating gives CASSDQGAKTQYF.